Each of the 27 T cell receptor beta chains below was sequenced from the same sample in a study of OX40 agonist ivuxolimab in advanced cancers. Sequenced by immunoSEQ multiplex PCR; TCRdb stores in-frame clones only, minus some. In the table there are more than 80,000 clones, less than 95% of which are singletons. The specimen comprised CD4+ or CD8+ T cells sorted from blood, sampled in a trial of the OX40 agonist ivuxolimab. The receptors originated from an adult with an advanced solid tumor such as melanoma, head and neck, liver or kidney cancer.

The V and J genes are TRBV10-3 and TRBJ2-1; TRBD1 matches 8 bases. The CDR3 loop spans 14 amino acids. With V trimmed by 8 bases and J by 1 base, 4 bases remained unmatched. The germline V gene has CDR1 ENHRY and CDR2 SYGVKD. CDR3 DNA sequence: TGTGCCATCGGGGGACAGGAGTCCTACAATGAGCAGTTCTTC. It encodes CAIGGQESYNEQFF.

The CDR3 spells CASSQNPPLPQETQYF. The CDR3 coding sequence is TGCGCCAGCAGCCAGAATCCCCCCCTACCTCAAGAGACCCAGTACTTC. V is TRBV4-1 and J is TRBJ2-5; D is undetermined. The CDR3 extends over 16 amino acids. Trimming removed 3 bases at V and 2 bases at J, with 16 bases between. From germline, CDR1 is MGHRA and CDR2 YSYEKL.

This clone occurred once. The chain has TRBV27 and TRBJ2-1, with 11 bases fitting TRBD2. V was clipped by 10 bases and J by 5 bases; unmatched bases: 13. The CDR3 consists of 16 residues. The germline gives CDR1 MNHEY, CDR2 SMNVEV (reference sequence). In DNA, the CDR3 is TGTGCCACCCTTAGTTTAGCGGGAGGGACTCACAATGAGCAGTTCTTC. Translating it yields CATLSLAGGTHNEQFF.

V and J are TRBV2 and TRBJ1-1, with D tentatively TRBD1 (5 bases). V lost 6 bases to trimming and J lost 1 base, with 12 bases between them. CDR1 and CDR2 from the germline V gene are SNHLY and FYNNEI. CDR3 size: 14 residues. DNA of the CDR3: TGTGCCAGCAGGGGGGACGGGGGGAACACTGAAGCTTTCTTT. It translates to CASRGDGGNTEAFF.

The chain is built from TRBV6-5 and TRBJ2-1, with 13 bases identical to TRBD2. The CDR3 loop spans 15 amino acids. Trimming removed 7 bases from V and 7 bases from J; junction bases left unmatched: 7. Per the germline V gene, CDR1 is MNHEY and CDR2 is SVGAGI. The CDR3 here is CASNKLAGGENEQFF. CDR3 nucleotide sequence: TGTGCCAGCAACAAACTAGCGGGAGGGGAAAATGAGCAGTTCTTC.

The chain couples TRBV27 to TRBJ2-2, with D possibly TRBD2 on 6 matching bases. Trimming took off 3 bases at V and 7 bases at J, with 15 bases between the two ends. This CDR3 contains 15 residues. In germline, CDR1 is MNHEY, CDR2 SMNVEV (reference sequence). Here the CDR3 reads CASSLEAGFGGELFF. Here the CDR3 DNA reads TGTGCCAGCAGTTTGGAAGCGGGCTTCGGCGGGGAGCTGTTTTTT.

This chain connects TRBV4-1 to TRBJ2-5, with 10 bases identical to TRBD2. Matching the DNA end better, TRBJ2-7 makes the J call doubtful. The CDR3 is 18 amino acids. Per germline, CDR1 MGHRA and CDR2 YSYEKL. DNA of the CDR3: TGCGCCAGCAGCCAAGATTCGGGACTAGCGTTAAGCTCCTACGAGCAGTACTTC. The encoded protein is CASSQDSGLALSSYEQYF.

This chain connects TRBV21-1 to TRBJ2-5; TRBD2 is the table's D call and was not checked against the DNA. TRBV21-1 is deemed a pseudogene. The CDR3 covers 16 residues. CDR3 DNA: TGTGCCAGCAACACCCGAGATGGGGGGGAGGGGGAGACCCAGTACTTC. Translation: CASNTRDGGEGETQYF.

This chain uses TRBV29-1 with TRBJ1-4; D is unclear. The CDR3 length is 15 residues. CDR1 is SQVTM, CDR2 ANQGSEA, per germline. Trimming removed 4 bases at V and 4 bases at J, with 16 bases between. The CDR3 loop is CSVVVGYSLNEKLFF. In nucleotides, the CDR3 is TGCAGCGTTGTCGTCGGGTACAGTCTTAATGAAAAACTGTTTTTT.

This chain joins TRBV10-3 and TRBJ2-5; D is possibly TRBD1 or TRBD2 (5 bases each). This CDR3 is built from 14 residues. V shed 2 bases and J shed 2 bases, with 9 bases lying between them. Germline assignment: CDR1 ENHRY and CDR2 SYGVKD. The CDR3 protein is CAISEGGRQETQYF. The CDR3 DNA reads TGTGCCATCAGTGAGGGGGGACGGCAAGAGACCCAGTACTTC.

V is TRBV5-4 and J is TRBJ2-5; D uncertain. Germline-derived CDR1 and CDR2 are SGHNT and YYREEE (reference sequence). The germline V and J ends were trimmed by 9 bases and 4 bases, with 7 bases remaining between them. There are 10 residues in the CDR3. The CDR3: CATEGETQYF. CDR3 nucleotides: TGTGCCACGGAAGGAGAGACCCAGTACTTC.

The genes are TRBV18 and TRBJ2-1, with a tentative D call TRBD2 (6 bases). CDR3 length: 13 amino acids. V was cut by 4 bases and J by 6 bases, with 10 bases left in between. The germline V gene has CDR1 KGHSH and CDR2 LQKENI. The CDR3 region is CASSQTSPNEQFF. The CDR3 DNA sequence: TGTGCCAGCTCACAGACTAGTCCCAATGAGCAGTTCTTC.

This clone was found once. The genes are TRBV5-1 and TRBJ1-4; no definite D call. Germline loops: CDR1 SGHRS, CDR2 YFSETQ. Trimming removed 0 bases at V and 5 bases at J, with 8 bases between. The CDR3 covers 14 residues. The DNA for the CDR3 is TGCGCCAGCAGCTTGGACAGTTTAAATGAAAAACTGTTTTTT. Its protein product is CASSLDSLNEKLFF.

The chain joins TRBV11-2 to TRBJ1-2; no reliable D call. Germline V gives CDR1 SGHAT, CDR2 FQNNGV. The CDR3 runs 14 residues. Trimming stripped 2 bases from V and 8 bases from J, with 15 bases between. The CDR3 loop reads CASSLNSPEEGYTF. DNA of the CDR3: TGTGCCAGCAGCTTAAACTCCCCGGAGGAAGGCTACACCTTC.

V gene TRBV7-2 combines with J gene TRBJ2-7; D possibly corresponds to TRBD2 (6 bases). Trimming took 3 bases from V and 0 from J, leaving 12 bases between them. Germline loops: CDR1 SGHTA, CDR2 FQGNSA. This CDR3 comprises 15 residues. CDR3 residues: CASSFSGGASYEQYF. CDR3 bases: TGTGCCAGCAGCTTTTCAGGCGGGGCCTCCTACGAGCAGTACTTC.

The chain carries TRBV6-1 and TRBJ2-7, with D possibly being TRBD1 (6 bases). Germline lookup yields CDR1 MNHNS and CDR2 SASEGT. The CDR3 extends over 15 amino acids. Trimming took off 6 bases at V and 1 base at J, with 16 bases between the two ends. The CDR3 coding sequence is TGTGCCAGCAGGGTCGGACAGTGGGAATCCTACGAGCAGTACTTC. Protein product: CASRVGQWESYEQYF.

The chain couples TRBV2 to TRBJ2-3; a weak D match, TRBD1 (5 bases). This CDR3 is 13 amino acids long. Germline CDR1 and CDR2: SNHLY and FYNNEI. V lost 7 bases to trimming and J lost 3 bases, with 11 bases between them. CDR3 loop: CASKFDRTDTQYF. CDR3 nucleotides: TGTGCCAGCAAATTCGACAGAACAGATACGCAGTATTTT.

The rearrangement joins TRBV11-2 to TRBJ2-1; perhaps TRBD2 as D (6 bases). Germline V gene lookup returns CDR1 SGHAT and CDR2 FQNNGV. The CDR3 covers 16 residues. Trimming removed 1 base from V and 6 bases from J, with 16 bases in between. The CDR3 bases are TGTGCCAGCAGCTTAGTGAGCGGGCGGGGATCCAATGAGCAGTTCTTC. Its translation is CASSLVSGRGSNEQFF. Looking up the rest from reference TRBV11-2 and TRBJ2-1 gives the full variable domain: EAGVAQSPRYKIIEKRQSVAFWCNPISGHATLYWYQQILGQGPKLLIQFQNNGVVDDSQLPKDRFSAERLKGVDSTLKIQPAKLEDSAVYLCASSLVSGRGSNEQFFGPGTRLTVL.

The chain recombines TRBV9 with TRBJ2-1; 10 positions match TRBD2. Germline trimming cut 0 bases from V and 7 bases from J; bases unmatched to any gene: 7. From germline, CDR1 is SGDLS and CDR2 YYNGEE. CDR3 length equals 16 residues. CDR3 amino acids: CASSVASTSGINEQFF. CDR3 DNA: TGTGCCAGCAGCGTAGCTAGTACTAGCGGGATAAATGAGCAGTTCTTC.

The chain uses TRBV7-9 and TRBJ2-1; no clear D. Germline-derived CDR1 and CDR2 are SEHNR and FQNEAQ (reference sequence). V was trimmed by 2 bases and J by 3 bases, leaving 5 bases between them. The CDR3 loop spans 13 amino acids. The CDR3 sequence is CASSLRNYNEQFF. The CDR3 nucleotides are TGTGCCAGCAGCTTAAGGAACTACAATGAGCAGTTCTTC.

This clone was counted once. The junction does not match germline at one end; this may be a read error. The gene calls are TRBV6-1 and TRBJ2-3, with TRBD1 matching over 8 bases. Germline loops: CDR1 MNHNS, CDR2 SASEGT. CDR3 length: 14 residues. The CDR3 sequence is CAISGGQVTDTQYF. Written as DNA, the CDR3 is TGTGCCATCAGTGGGGGACAGGTCACAGATACGCAGTATTTT.

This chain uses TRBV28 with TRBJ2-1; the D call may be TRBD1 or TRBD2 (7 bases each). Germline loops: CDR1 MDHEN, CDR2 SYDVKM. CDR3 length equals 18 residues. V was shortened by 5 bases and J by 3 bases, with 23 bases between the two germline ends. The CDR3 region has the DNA TGTGCCAGCAGTACAAGGACTAGTTCAGGGGGGCTCTACAATGAGCAGTTCTTC. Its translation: CASSTRTSSGGLYNEQFF.

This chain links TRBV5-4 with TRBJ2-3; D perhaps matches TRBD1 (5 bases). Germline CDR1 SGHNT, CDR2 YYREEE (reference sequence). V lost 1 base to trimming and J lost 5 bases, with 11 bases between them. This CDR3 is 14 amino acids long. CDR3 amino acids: CASSLPGWRDTQYF. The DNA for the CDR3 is TGTGCCAGCAGCTTGCCAGGGTGGAGAGATACGCAGTATTTT.

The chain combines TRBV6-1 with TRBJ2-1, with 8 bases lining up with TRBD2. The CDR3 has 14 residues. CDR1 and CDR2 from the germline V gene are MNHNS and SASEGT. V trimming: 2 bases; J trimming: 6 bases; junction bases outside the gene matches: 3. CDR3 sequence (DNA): TGTGCCAGCAGTGAAACGGGGGGGTTCAATGAGCAGTTCTTC. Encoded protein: CASSETGGFNEQFF.

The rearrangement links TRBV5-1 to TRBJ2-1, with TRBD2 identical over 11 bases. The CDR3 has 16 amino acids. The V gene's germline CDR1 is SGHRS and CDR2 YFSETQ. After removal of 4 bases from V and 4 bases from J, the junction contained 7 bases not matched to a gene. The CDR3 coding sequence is TGCGCCAGCAGCGCGATGACTAGCGGGATTTACAATGAGCAGTTCTTC. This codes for CASSAMTSGIYNEQFF.

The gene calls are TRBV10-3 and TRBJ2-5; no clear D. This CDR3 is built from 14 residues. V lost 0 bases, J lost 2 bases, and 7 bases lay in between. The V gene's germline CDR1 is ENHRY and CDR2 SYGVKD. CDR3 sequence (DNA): TGTGCCATCAGTGAGTCGCCCCAGCAAGAGACCCAGTACTTC. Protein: CAISESPQQETQYF.

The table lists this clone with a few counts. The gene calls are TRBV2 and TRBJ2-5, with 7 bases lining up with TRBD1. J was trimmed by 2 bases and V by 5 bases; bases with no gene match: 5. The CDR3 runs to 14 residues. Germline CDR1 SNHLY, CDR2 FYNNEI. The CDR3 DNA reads TGTGCCAGCAGTACCTGGGGACAGCAAGAGACCCAGTACTTC. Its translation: CASSTWGQQETQYF.